Included here is one T cell receptor beta chain sequence, with context. The target of this receptor is not known. No clone much larger than this one lies a single base away; base qualities are absent. From cysteine to phenylalanine, the CDR3 is 24 amino acids long. Just the 72-base CDR3 DNA is kept, in frame starting at base 1. Cut back by 0 bases and 5 bases, the V and J ends lie 39 bases apart. CDR1 and CDR2 (SGDLS, YYNGEE) derive from the germline V gene. This entry is derived from a study of blood T cell repertoires in COVID-19 (dated by TCRdb to 2018 to 2020). Context from the whole study: Collaborator samples came from the United States, Italy and Spain and covered acute and convalescent phases of COVID-19. The material from the prospective study consisted of cDNA or gDNA derived from T cells, B-cell-depleted T cells, or PBMCs. Deeply sampled blood TCRbeta repertoires from subjects exposed to, actively infected with, or recovered from COVID-19 were included in the dataset. The repertoires were released in a freely available public database meant as a resource for research on the immune response to SARS-CoV-2. Samples were obtained from the ongoing ImmuneRACE study (first 160 participants) and from some 1,300 subjects provided by 6 global collaborators. The sample metadata nearly always contained a de-identified subject ID, COVID-19 status, age in years and sex. Where available, HLA class I and class II types were taken from metadata supplied by the sample provider and were not determined by assay-based typing.

Points the paper makes about the study in general: How much clinical and demographic metadata was included differed by source and by participant, and the metadata was provided uncurated.

TCRbeta CDR3 regions were amplified from genomic DNA using the immunoSEQ Assay, a bias-controlled multiplex PCR. Concerning the study's data processing: Within the assay, amplification of reference gene primers was used to estimate how many nucleated cells each sample contained. Sequence reads were collapsed and filtered to measure the absolute abundance of every unique TCRbeta CDR3 rearrangement. For each sample, productive Simpson clonality was calculated as the square root of Simpson's diversity index over productive rearrangements. In its TCRdb copy, this immuneACCESS table keeps in-frame sequences only and misses some clones. Where compared with another copy, unresolved V genes explain less than half of these, and the others have no known cause. That table furnishes V, J and clone size, whereas the DNA furnished D and trimming. The sample profile shows more than 150,000 clones; 80% to 90% of them were found once. The ten largest clones add up to nearly 10% of the sample.

The collaborating institutions used their own protocols to collect whole blood in K2EDTA tubes. For TCRbeta analysis, collaborators shipped samples in one of three forms: frozen whole blood, isolated PBMCs, or DNA extracted from either of those sample types. Sequenced: peripheral blood. This receptor was taken from a woman aged 45 to 65 with acute or convalescent COVID-19. The rearranged segments are TRBV9 and TRBJ2-1, with the D gene too uncertain to name. The nucleotide sequence reads as follows: TGTGCCAGCAGCGTAGTCCGACGTAGCTCGGATATGGCCTTTGGAGCGAAAGGTCACAATGAGCAGTTCTTC. This yields the protein CASSVVRRSSDMAFGAKGHNEQFF.